The 23 T cell receptor beta chains below come from one sample, sequenced in a study of CD8+CD57+ T cells in acquired aplastic anemia. Sequenced patients had shown CD8+CD57+ cell expansion by flow cytometry. Profiles of TCR beta VDJ and CDR3 were generated from a genomic DNA template. TCRdb fed the reads into MiXCR, producing one record per CDR3 protein. The sample carries tens of thousands of distinct CDR3 sequences, roughly two thirds recorded once. Sequences were obtained from sorted CD4+, CD8+, or CD8+CD57+ T cells (not recorded which) from PBMCs. The source of these receptors is a human donor with aplastic anemia.

The chain joins TRBV2 to TRBJ1-4; D ambiguous. The CDR3 is 11 amino acids. Germline assignment: CDR1 SNHLY and CDR2 FYNNEI. V lost 6 bases and J lost 7, with 6 bases in between. CDR3 bases: TGTGCCAGCAGGATTACTGAAAAACTGTTTTTT. Translating it yields CASRITEKLFF.

This sequence joins TRBV19 and TRBJ2-5, with a weak D call TRBD2 (6 bases). The CDR3 is 14 residues long. The V gene's germline CDR1 is LNHDA and CDR2 SQIVND (reference sequence). Trimming cost V 6 bases and J 5 bases, with 16 bases left between them. The CDR3 sequence: CASSLWGVGETQYF. As DNA, the CDR3 is TGTGCCAGTAGCCTATGGGGGGTTGGCGAGACCCAGTACTTC.

The chain combines TRBV2 with TRBJ2-7; D possibly uses TRBD1 or TRBD2 (5 bases each). The CDR3 loop spans 15 amino acids. The V and J ends lost 6 bases and 0 bases respectively, with 15 bases between them. Germline V gene data show CDR1 as SNHLY and CDR2 as FYNNEI. The CDR3 coding sequence is TGTGCCAGCAGGATTGGGACGGTTAGCTCCTACGAGCAGTACTTC. This codes for CASRIGTVSSYEQYF. Filled out from reference TRBV2 and TRBJ2-7, the complete variable domain reads EPEVTQTPSHQVTQMGQEVILRCVPISNHLYFYWYRQILGQKVEFLVSFYNNEISEKSEIFDDQFSVERPDGSNFTLKIRSTKLEDSAMYFCASRIGTVSSYEQYFGPGTRLTVT.

A few counts support this clonotype. This sequence joins TRBV29-1 and TRBJ1-3; D gene uncertain. V was pared by 7 bases and J by 1 base, with 11 bases between. The CDR3 has 13 amino acids. The germline CDR1 and CDR2 sequences are SQVTM and ANQGSEA. The CDR3 bases are TGCAGCGCCGCTTTAAGTTCTGGAAACACCATATATTTT. Translating it yields CSAALSSGNTIYF.

The genes are TRBV9 and TRBJ1-2; 10 bases are a match to TRBD1. V gave up 0 bases and J gave up 4 bases; unmatched junction bases: 0. In germline, CDR1 is SGDLS, CDR2 YYNGEE. CDR3 length: 14 amino acids. CDR3 residues: CASSVGDRGYGYTF. CDR3 DNA sequence: TGTGCCAGCAGCGTAGGGGACAGGGGCTATGGCTACACCTTC. Combining the CDR3 with reference TRBV9 and TRBJ1-2 gives the whole variable domain DSGVTQTPKHLITATGQRVTLRCSPRSGDLSVYWYQQSLDQGLQFLIQYYNGEERAKGNILERFSAQQFPDLHSELNLSSLELGDSALYFCASSVGDRGYGYTFGSGTRLTVV.

The CDR3 DNA sequence: TGCGCCAGCACTAGGGACAGGGATGGAAACACCATATATTTT. Translated: CASTRDRDGNTIYF. The chain is built from TRBV10-2 and TRBJ1-3, with 9 bases identical to TRBD1. The CDR3 is 14 residues long. Germline V CDR1 and CDR2: WSHSY, SAAADI. V dropped 7 bases and J dropped 3; count of bases not matched to a gene: 4.

A few counts support this clonotype. This chain links TRBV7-9 with TRBJ2-7; weak D call: TRBD2 (5 bases). V was cut by 0 bases and J by 2 bases, with 8 bases left in between. Germline CDR1 is SEHNR and CDR2 is FQNEAQ (reference sequence). The CDR3 is 14 residues long. The CDR3 nucleotides read TGTGCCAGCAGCTTAGCGGGAGAAGCCTACGAGCAGTACTTC. This sequence encodes CASSLAGEAYEQYF.

This clonotype appeared a few times. The chain is built from TRBV29-1 and TRBJ1-1; 8 bases align to TRBD1. CDR3 size: 13 residues. Trimming cost V 7 bases and J 0 bases; bases outside gene matches: 4. From germline, CDR1 is SQVTM and CDR2 ANQGSEA. CDR3 protein: CSAMGQVNTEAFF. The CDR3 DNA reads TGCAGCGCCATGGGACAGGTGAACACTGAAGCTTTCTTT.

V and J are TRBV15 and TRBJ2-5; TRBD2 aligns across 10 bases. The germline V gene encodes CDR1 LNHNV and CDR2 YYDKDF (reference sequence). J gave up 5 bases and V 4 bases, and 7 bases lay outside the gene matches. The CDR3 runs 15 residues. Here the CDR3 reads CATSTPLAGVETQYF. The DNA of the CDR3 is TGTGCCACCAGCACCCCCCTAGCGGGAGTTGAGACCCAGTACTTC. The whole variable domain, filled in from reference TRBV15 and TRBJ2-5, reads DAMVIQNPRYQVTQFGKPVTLSCSQTLNHNVMYWYQQKSSQAPKLLFHYYDKDFNNEADTPDNFQSRRPNTSFCFLDIRSPGLGDTAMYLCATSTPLAGVETQYFGPGTRLLVL.

This clonotype was picked up one time. This chain uses TRBV29-1 with TRBJ1-1, with unresolved D. The V and J ends lost 1 base and 4 bases respectively, with 19 bases between them. CDR3 size: 16 residues. Germline V gives CDR1 SQVTM, CDR2 ANQGSEA. CDR3 DNA sequence: TGCAGCGTTGAAGTCCTTTACAAGGGAACGAGCACTGAAGCTTTCTTT. This codes for CSVEVLYKGTSTEAFF.

This clonotype appeared a few times. J is TRBJ2-5 and V is TRBV20-1; the D is unclear. The CDR3 loop spans 12 amino acids. From germline, CDR1 is DFQATT and CDR2 SNEGSKA (reference sequence). V was shortened by 0 bases and J by 4 bases, with 6 bases between the two germline ends. The CDR3 DNA sequence: TGCAGTGCTAGAGACAGGCGAGAGACCCAGTACTTC. This encodes CSARDRRETQYF.

The chain employs TRBV24-1 and TRBJ2-3; 8 bases are shared with TRBD1. CDR1 KGHDR and CDR2 SFDVKD come from the germline V gene. CDR3 length: 15 residues. V was pared by 3 bases and J by 6 bases, with 7 bases of the junction left unmatched. In nucleotides, the CDR3 is TGTGCCACCAGTGATAGTGGCAGGGGGCAGGATACGCAGTATTTT. Its protein is CATSDSGRGQDTQYF.

This clonotype came up a few times. The rearrangement joins TRBV11-3 to TRBJ2-1; TRBD1 is a possible D gene (5 bases). This CDR3 spans 14 amino acids. V gave up 5 bases and J gave up 7 bases, with 15 bases separating them. Per germline, CDR1 SGHNT and CDR2 YENEEA. The chain's CDR3 is CASSDVQGWNEQFF. The DNA of the CDR3 is TGTGCCAGCAGCGACGTTCAGGGTTGGAATGAGCAGTTCTTC. Full variable domain (remainder filled in from reference TRBV11-3 and TRBJ2-1): EAGVVQSPRYKIIEKKQPVAFWCNPISGHNTLYWYLQNLGQGPELLIRYENEEAVDDSQLPKDRFSAERLKGVDSTLKIQPAELGDSAVYLCASSDVQGWNEQFFGPGTRLTVL.

The V and J genes are TRBV24-1 and TRBJ2-1, with D possibly called TRBD1 or TRBD2 (6 bases each). CDR1 is KGHDR and CDR2 is SFDVKD in the germline V gene. V was trimmed by 7 bases and J by 10 bases, leaving 16 bases between them. The CDR3 extends over 13 amino acids. The CDR3 spells CATSLSGAGEQFF. The CDR3 DNA follows: TGTGCCACCAGCTTGTCGGGGGCGGGAGAGCAGTTCTTC.

This chain links TRBV2 with TRBJ1-3; no reliable D call. V shed 6 bases and J shed 0 bases, with 3 bases lying between them. The CDR3 is 12 residues long. Germline values: CDR1 SNHLY, CDR2 FYNNEI. The CDR3, as DNA: TGTGCCAGCAGAGTCTCTGGAAACACCATATATTTT. Amino acids: CASRVSGNTIYF.

The genes are TRBV19 and TRBJ1-2, with a tentative D call TRBD1 (5 bases). Germline assignment: CDR1 LNHDA and CDR2 SQIVND (reference sequence). Trimming took 5 bases from V and 4 from J, leaving 20 bases between them. This CDR3 is built from 16 residues. This CDR3 reads CASSPLGQGGGYGYTF. In DNA form, the CDR3 reads TGTGCCAGTAGTCCCTTAGGGCAGGGTGGAGGCTATGGCTACACCTTC.

V is TRBV24-1 and J is TRBJ2-6, with D hard to call. V was shortened by 7 bases and J by 1 base, with 4 bases between the two germline ends. CDR3 length equals 13 residues. CDR1 is KGHDR, CDR2 SFDVKD, per germline. The CDR3, as DNA: TGTGCCACCAGGGAGTCTGGGGCCAACGTCCTGACTTTC. Its translation is CATRESGANVLTF.

Remarks on this clonotype: Given a much more abundant clone one base away, this may be a read error. The CDR3 region is CASSMDLGGASYGYTF. DNA for the CDR3: TGTGCCAGTAGTATGGATCTAGGCGGGGCGAGCTATGGCTACACCTTC. This chain connects TRBV19 to TRBJ1-2; maybe TRBD1 (5 bases). This CDR3 has 16 amino acids. Germline loops: CDR1 LNHDA, CDR2 SQIVND (reference sequence). V was cut by 3 bases and J by 4 bases, with 18 bases left in between.

Only one count was recorded for this clonotype. The V gene is TRBV4-2, the J gene TRBJ1-2; 9 nucleotides line up with TRBD1. The V and J ends lost 2 bases and 8 bases, in that order; junction bases with no gene match: 12. The V gene's germline CDR1 is LGHNA and CDR2 YNFKEQ. CDR3 size: 16 residues. The CDR3 protein is CASSQFPGTGFVGYTF. CDR3 nucleotides: TGTGCCAGCAGCCAATTCCCCGGGACAGGGTTCGTGGGCTACACCTTC.

The gene calls are TRBV15 and TRBJ2-1, with 13 bases lining up with TRBD2. V was pared by 4 bases and J by 15 bases, with 9 bases of the junction left unmatched. CDR1 is LNHNV and CDR2 is YYDKDF in the germline V gene (reference sequence). The CDR3 loop spans 14 amino acids. CDR3 amino acids: CATSNPTSGRRRFF. CDR3 nucleotide sequence: TGTGCCACCAGCAATCCGACTAGCGGGAGGAGACGGTTCTTC.

CDR3 DNA: TGTGCCAGCAGTGACTCAGGGGACAATGAGCAGTTCTTC. Its protein is CASSDSGDNEQFF. The gene calls are TRBV2 and TRBJ2-1, with a tentative D call TRBD1 (6 bases). This CDR3 contains 13 residues. V lost 3 bases to trimming and J lost 5 bases, with 8 bases between them. Germline V gene lookup returns CDR1 SNHLY and CDR2 FYNNEI.

The rearrangement links TRBV19 to TRBJ1-6, with D tentatively TRBD1 (5 bases). CDR3 length equals 15 residues. Germline V CDR1 and CDR2: LNHDA, SQIVND (reference sequence). Deletions cut 2 bases from V and 7 bases from J, with 12 bases between. Written as DNA, the CDR3 is TGTGCCAGTAGTATAATGGGGGACCGAAATTCACCCCTCCACTTT. Its protein is CASSIMGDRNSPLHF.

As regards this clonotype: No conserved phenylalanine or tryptophan ends this CDR3, so it is likely a read error. The chain employs TRBV27 and TRBJ1-1; no firm D call. The CDR3 is 14 residues long. V dropped 4 bases and J dropped 3 bases, with 12 bases sitting between them. CDR1 is MNHEY, CDR2 SMNVEV, per germline (reference sequence). CDR3 coding DNA: TGTGCCAGCAGTTCTCCAGGCGAGGACACTGAAGCTTTCCTT. As protein: CASSSPGEDTEAFL.